The clone carrying this TCR beta chain was seen repeatedly, ten times or more. This sample was taken from a study of response to subunit inactivated influenza vaccine. TCRdb ran MiXCR on the RT-PCR reads and lists one entry per CDR3 protein. Of hundreds of thousands of distinct CDR3 sequences in the sample, roughly 13% were seen once. The V gene's germline CDR1 is DFQATT and CDR2 SNEGSKA (reference sequence). There are 14 residues in the CDR3. Trimming took 5 bases from V and 4 from J; bases not matched to a gene: 7. The chain couples TRBV20-1 to TRBJ2-1, with 8 bases that match TRBD1. The receptor comes from a man aged 45 to 65 who received an inactivated influenza vaccine. The material was PBMCs from blood, obtained about 6 weeks after vaccination. This CDR3 is CSALGTGHYNEQFF. CDR3 nucleotides: TGCAGTGCTTTAGGGACAGGCCATTACAATGAGCAGTTCTTC.